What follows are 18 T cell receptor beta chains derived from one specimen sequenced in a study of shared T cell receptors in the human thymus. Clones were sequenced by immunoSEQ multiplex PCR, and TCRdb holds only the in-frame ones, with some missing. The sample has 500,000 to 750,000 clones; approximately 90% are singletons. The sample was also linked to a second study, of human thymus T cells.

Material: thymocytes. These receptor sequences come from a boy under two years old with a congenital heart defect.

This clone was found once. Written as DNA, the CDR3 is TGTGCCAGCAGCTTGGAGAGGGGGACACACCAAGAGACCCAGTACTTC. Translating it yields CASSLERGTHQETQYF. The J gene is TRBJ2-5, the V gene TRBV5-5; tentatively, D is TRBD1 (6 bases). The CDR3 has 16 amino acids. Trimming pared 0 bases from V and 0 bases from J, leaving 12 bases between. Germline V gene sequence: CDR1 SGHKS, CDR2 YYEKEE (reference sequence).

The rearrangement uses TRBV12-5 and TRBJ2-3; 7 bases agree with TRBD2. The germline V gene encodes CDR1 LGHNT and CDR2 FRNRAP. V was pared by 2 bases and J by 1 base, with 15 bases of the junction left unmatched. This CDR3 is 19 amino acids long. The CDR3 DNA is TGTGCTAGTGGTTTGAGGAGTGAATGGGAGGGGTACGGCACAGATACGCAGTATTTT. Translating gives CASGLRSEWEGYGTDTQYF.

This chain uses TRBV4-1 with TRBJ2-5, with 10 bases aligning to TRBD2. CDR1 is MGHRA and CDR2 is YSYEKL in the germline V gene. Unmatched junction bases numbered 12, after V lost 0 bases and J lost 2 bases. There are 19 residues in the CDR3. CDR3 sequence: CASSQDLRLAGASQETQYF. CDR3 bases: TGCGCCAGCAGCCAAGATCTAAGGCTAGCGGGGGCGTCACAAGAGACCCAGTACTTC.

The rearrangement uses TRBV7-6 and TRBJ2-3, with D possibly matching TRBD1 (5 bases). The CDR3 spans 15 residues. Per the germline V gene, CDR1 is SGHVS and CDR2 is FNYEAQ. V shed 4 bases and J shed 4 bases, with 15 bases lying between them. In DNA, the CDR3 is TGTGCCAGCAGCTCTCCGGGCCTAGGGGCAGATACGCAGTATTTT. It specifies CASSSPGLGADTQYF. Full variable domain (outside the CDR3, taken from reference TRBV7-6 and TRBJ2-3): GAGVSQSPRYKVTKRGQDVALRCDPISGHVSLYWYRQALGQGPEFLTYFNYEAQQDKSGLPNDRFSAERPEGSISTLTIQRTEQRDSAMYRCASSSPGLGADTQYFGPGTRLTVL.

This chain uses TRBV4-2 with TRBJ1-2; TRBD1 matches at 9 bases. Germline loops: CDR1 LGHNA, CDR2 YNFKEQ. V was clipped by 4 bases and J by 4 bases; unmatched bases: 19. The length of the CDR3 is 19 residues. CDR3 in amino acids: CASSPTGPGQGFGIYGYTF. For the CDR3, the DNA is TGTGCCAGCAGCCCGACCGGGCCGGGACAGGGATTTGGAATCTATGGCTACACCTTC.

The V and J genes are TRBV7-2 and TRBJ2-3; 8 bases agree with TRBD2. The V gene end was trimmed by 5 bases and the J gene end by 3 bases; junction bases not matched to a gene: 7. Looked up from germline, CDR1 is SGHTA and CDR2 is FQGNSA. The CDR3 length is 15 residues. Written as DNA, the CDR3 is TGTGCCAGCAGCCCGCCGGGGGGGCAAACAGATACGCAGTATTTT. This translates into CASSPPGGQTDTQYF. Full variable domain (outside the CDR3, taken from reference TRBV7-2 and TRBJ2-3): GAGVSQSPSNKVTEKGKDVELRCDPISGHTALYWYRQSLGQGLEFLIYFQGNSAPDKSGLPSDRFSAERTGGSVSTLTIQRTQQEDSAVYLCASSPPGGQTDTQYFGPGTRLTVL.

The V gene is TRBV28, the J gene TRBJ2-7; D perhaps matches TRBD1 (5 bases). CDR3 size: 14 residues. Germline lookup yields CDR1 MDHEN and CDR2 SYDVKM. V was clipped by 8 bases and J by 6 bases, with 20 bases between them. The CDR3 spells CASSYHRTKCEQYF. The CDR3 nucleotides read TGTGCCAGCTCGTATCATCGGACAAAGTGCGAGCAGTACTTC.

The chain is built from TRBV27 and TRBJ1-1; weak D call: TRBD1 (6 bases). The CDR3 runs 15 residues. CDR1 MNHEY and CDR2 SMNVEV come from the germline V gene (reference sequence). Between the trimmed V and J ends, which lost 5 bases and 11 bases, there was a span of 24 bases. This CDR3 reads CASSPPPGQFSPAFF. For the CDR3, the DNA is TGTGCCAGCAGTCCGCCGCCCGGACAGTTTAGTCCGGCTTTCTTT.

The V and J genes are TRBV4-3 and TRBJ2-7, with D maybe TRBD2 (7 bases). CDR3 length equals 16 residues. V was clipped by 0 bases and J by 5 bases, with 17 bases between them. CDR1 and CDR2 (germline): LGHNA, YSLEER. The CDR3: CASSQDRVGGVNEQYF. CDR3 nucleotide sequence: TGCGCCAGCAGCCAAGATCGGGTAGGGGGGGTAAACGAGCAGTACTTC.

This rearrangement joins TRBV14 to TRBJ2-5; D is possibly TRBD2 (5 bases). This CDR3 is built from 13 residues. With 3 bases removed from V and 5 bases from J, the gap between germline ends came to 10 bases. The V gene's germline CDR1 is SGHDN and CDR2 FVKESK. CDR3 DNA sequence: TGTGCCAGCAGCCAGAAACTAGGGGAGACCCAGTACTTC. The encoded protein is CASSQKLGETQYF.

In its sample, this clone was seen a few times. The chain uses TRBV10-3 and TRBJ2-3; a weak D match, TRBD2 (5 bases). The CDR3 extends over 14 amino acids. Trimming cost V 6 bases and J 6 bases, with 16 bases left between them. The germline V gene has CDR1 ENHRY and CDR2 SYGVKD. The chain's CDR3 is CAIRPDPRGDTQYF. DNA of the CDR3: TGTGCCATCAGGCCAGATCCGCGAGGGGATACGCAGTATTTT.

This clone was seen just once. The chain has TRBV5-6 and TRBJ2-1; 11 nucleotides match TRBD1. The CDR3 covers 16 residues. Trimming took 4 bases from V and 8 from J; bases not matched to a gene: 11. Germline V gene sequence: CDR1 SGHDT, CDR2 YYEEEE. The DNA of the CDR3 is TGTGCCAGCAGCCCCCCTCCGGGACAGGGGGTCTATGAGCAGTTCTTC. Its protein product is CASSPPPGQGVYEQFF.

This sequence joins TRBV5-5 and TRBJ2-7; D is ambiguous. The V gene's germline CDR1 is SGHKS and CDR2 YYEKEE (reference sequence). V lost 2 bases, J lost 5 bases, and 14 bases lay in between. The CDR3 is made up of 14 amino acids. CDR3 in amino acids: CASSLSPVAHEQYF. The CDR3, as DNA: TGTGCCAGCAGCTTATCGCCAGTGGCTCACGAGCAGTACTTC.

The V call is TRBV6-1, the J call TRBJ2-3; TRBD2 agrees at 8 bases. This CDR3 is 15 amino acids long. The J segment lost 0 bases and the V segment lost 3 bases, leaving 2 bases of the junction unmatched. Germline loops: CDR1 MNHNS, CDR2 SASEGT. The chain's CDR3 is CASSDPSGSTDTQYF. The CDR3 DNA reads TGTGCCAGCAGTGATCCTAGCGGGAGCACAGATACGCAGTATTTT.

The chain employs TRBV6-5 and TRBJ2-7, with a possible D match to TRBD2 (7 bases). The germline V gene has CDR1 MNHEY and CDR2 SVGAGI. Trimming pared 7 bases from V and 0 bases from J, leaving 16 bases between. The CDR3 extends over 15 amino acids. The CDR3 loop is CASIPKGGGSYEQYF. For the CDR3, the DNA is TGTGCCAGCATCCCTAAGGGGGGGGGCTCCTACGAGCAGTACTTC.

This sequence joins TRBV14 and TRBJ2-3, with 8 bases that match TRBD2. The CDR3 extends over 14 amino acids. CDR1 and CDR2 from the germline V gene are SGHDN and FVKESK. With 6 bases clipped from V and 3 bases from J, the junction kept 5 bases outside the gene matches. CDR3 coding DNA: TGTGCCAGCAGTCCAGCGGGAGTGACAGATACGCAGTATTTT. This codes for CASSPAGVTDTQYF.

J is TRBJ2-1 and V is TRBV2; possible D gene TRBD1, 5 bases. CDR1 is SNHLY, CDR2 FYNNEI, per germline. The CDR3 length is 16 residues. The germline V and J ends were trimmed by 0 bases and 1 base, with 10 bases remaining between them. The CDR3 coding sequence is TGTGCCAGCAGTGAAGCGGGGCATCCGTCCTACAATGAGCAGTTCTTC. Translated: CASSEAGHPSYNEQFF. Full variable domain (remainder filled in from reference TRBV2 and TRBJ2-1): EPEVTQTPSHQVTQMGQEVILRCVPISNHLYFYWYRQILGQKVEFLVSFYNNEISEKSEIFDDQFSVERPDGSNFTLKIRSTKLEDSAMYFCASSEAGHPSYNEQFFGPGTRLTVL.

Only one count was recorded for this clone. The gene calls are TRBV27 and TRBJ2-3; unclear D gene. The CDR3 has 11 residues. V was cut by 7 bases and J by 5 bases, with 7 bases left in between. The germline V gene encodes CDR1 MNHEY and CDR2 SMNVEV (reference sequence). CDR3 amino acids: CASIGRDTQYF. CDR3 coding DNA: TGTGCCAGCATCGGTAGAGATACGCAGTATTTT.